This T cell receptor beta chain was observed in a study of cytotoxic CD8 clonotypes in ibrutinib-treated CLL. For the study at large: Investigators reported about 24 partial and 2 complete responses; after median approximately 74 months, roughly 14 patients remained remitted and 12 progressed. Whole-study findings and limits: Shared public clonotypes were rare, and on treatment they either got smaller or stayed the same.

Repertoires were generated with immunoSEQ multiplex PCR, while TCRdb's copy carries only in-frame clones and drops some. The table includes fewer than 150,000 clones, around four fifths detected once. Germline loops: CDR1 MNHEY, CDR2 SVGAGI. CDR3 length: 16 amino acids. V was pared by 2 bases and J by 8 bases, with 14 bases of the junction left unmatched. Cryopreserved PBMCs were the source of around 2 micrograms of genomic DNA, which went to TCR beta libraries. About this clone: Its antigen is not identified.

This chain uses TRBV6-5 with TRBJ1-2, with 7 bases lining up with TRBD1. Here the sequenced sample was PBMCs, taken after 24 months of ibrutinib treatment. This clonotype was sampled from a human donor with chronic lymphocytic leukemia. The CDR3 DNA reads TGTGCCAGCAGTTACGCTAAAGTGACAGGGACGGGCGGCTACACCTTC. Its translation: CASSYAKVTGTGGYTF.